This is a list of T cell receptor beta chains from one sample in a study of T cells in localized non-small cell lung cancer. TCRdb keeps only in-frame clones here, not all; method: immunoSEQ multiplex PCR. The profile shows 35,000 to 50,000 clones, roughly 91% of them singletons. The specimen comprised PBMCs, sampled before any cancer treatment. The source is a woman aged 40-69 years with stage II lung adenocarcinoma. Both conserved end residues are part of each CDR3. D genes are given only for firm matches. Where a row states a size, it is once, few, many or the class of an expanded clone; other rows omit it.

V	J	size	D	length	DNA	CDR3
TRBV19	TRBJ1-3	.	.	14	TGTGCCAGCAGGCTAGGGGGTACTGGAAACACCATATATTTT	CASRLGGTGNTIYF
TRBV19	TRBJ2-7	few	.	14	TGTGCCAGTAGTCCCTCAACGAACAGTTTGGAGCAGTACTTC	CASSPSTNSLEQYF
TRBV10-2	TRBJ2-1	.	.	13	TGCGCCAGCAGTGTTGGCGAGGACAATGAGCAGTTCTTC	CASSVGEDNEQFF
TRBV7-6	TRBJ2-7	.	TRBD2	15	TGTGCCAGCAGCCTCGGGGGCGGGAGGGTTGACGAGCAGTACTTC	CASSLGGGRVDEQYF
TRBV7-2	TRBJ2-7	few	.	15	TGTGCCAGCAGCCCGCCTCGGGTGGGGACCTACGAGCAGTACTTC	CASSPPRVGTYEQYF
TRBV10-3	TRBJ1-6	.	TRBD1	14	TGTGCCATCAGCGCACAGGGGTATGGGTCACCCCTCCACTTT	CAISAQGYGSPLHF
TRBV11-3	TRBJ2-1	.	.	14	TGTGCCTCCGCCGGGGGAGGTTCTTACAATGAGCAGTTCTTC	CASAGGGSYNEQFF
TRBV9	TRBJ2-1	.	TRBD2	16	TGTGCCAGCAGCGTAAGGCGGGAGGGAGGGGGAGATGAGCAGTTCTTC	CASSVRREGGGDEQFF
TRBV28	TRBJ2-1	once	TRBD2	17	TGTGCCAGCAGTCCTACCCGGGGTAGCGGGCTTTACAATGAGCAGTTCTTC	CASSPTRGSGLYNEQFF
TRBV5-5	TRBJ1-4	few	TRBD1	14	TGTGCCAGCAGCCACAGGGGGCCTGAAGAAAAACTGTTTTTT	CASSHRGPEEKLFF
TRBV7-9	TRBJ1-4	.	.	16	TGTGCCAGCAGCTTGGTCATGGGGGGGCTTGGTGAAAAACTGTTTTTT	CASSLVMGGLGEKLFF
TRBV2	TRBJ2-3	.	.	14	TGTGCCAGCAGGGTCGTCACACGTCCCAATACGCAGTATTTT	CASRVVTRPNTQYF
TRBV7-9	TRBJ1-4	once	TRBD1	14	TGTGCCAGCAGCTTAACAGGGGAAAACGAAAAACTGTTTTTT	CASSLTGENEKLFF
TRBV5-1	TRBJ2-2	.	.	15	TGCGCCAGCAGCTCTCGACAGGGAGGGACCGGGGAGCTGTTTTTT	CASSSRQGGTGELFF
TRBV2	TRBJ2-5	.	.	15	TGTGCCAGCAGTGGGGTCGGGGGGCCCCAAGAGACCCAGTACTTC	CASSGVGGPQETQYF
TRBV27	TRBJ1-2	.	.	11	TGTGCCAGCAGGGATAACTATGGCTACACCTTC	CASRDNYGYTF
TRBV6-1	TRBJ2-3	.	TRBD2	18	TGTGCCAGCAGTGAAATGGGCTGGGCTAGCGGATACACAGATACGCAGTATTTT	CASSEMGWASGYTDTQYF
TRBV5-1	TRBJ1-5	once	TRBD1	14	TGCGCCAGCAGCTTGGGGACAGGGAGTCAGCCCCAGCATTTT	CASSLGTGSQPQHF
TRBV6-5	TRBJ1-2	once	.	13	TGTGCCAGCAGTTACTTCCAGGGCTATGGCTACACCTTC	CASSYFQGYGYTF
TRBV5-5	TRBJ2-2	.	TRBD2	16	TGTGCCAGCAGCGGGACCGGGGGGACGAACACCGGGGAGCTGTTTTTT	CASSGTGGTNTGELFF
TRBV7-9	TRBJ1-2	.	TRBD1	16	TGTGCCAGCAGCTCCTCGGACAGGGGGCAAGGGGGCGGCTACACCTTC	CASSSSDRGQGGGYTF
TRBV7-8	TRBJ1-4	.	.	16	TGTGCCAGCAGCCTTTCCTGGGTGGGGGTGGTTGAAAAACTGTTTTTT	CASSLSWVGVVEKLFF
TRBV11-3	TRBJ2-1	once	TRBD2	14	TGTGCCAGCAGCTTAGGGGCTGCTAGCGGGAGATTGTTCTTC	CASSLGAASGRLFF
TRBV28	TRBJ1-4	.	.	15	TGTGCCAGCAGTACCCGGAAGGGAAGGAATGAAAAACTGTTTTTT	CASSTRKGRNEKLFF
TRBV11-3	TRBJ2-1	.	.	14	TGTGCCAGCAGCCTGGGCCCACTAGTGAATGAGCAGTTCTTC	CASSLGPLVNEQFF
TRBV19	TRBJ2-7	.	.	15	TGTGCCAGTAGTCATGTCGGGGAGAGGTTTTACGAGCAGTACTTC	CASSHVGERFYEQYF
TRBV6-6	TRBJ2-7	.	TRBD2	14	TGTGCCAGCACCCCGACTAGCAGTTCCTACGAGCAGTACTTC	CASTPTSSSYEQYF
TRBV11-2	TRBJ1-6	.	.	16	TGTGCCAGCAGCTTATACGGGGGATCAGGAAGTTCACCCCTCCACTTT	CASSLYGGSGSSPLHF
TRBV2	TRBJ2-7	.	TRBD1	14	TGTGCCAGCAGCGTTGACAGGGGTAACTACGAGCAGTACTTC	CASSVDRGNYEQYF
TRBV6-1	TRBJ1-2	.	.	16	TGTGCCAGCAGTGAAGCGCTTTGGTCAGGGTATAACGTTTGCACCTTC	CASSEALWSGYNVCTF
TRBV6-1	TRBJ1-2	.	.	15	TGTGCCAGCAGTGAAGGGGTGGAGGGATCCGGTGGCTACACCTTC	CASSEGVEGSGGYTF
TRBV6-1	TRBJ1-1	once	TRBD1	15	TGTGCCAGCAGGGAAGAACAGGGGGCGAGCACTGAAGCTTTCTTT	CASREEQGASTEAFF
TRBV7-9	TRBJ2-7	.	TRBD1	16	TGTGCCAGCAGCTTAGAGGGGACAGGGCTCCCCTACGAGCAGTACTTC	CASSLEGTGLPYEQYF
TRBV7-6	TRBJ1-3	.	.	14	TGTGCCAGCAGCTTAACGCGCTCTGGAAACACCATATATTTT	CASSLTRSGNTIYF
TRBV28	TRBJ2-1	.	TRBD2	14	TGTGCCAGCAGAAAGACTAGCGGGAGGCCCTCCGGGTTCTTC	CASRKTSGRPSGFF
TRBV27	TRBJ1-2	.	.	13	TGTGCCAGCAGCTCGGGAGGGCCCTATGGCTACACCTTC	CASSSGGPYGYTF
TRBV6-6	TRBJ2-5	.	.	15	TGTGCCAGCACCGAGCGCCGACTTTTTCAAGAGACCCAGTACTTC	CASTERRLFQETQYF
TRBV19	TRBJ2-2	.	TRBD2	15	TGTGCCAGCCTCGGGGGGGAATCGAACACCGGGGAGCTGTTTTTT	CASLGGESNTGELFF
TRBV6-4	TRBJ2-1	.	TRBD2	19	TGTGCCAGCAGTGACTTTTTACTAGCGGGGGGACCCCCCCACAATGAGCAGTTCTTC	CASSDFLLAGGPPHNEQFF
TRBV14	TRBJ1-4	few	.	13	TGTGCCAGCAGCCGGGCTGGGTATGAAAAACTGTTTTTT	CASSRAGYEKLFF
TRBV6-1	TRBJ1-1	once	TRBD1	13	TGTGCCAGCAGTGAGGGGACAGCGCCTGAAGCTTTCTTT	CASSEGTAPEAFF
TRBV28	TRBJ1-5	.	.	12	TGTGCCAGCAGTCCCGCGAGTCAGCCCCAGCATTTT	CASSPASQPQHF
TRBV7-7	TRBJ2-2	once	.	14	TGTGCCAGCAGCTTAGGGCAGAACACCGGGGAGCTGTTTTTT	CASSLGQNTGELFF
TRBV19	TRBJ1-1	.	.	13	TGTGCCAGTAGTAAGCAGGGGCCCTCCGAAGCTTTCTTT	CASSKQGPSEAFF
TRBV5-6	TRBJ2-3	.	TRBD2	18	TGTGCCAGCAGTGGCGGGAGGGTCTTTAACTTGGGCACAGATACGCAGTATTTT	CASSGGRVFNLGTDTQYF
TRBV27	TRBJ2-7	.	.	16	TGTGCCAGCAGTTTAACCACTTCCCGGGTCGCCTACGAGCAGTACTTC	CASSLTTSRVAYEQYF
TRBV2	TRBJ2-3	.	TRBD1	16	TGTGCCAGCAGCCCCGGGACAGGGATTGGGCCAGATACGCAGTATTTT	CASSPGTGIGPDTQYF
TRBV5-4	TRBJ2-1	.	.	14	TGTGCCAGCAGCTCGATTACAGGGATGGATGAGCAGTTCTTC	CASSSITGMDEQFF
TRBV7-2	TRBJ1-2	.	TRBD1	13	TGTGCCAGCAGCTTACGGGGACAGGGTGGCTACACCTTC	CASSLRGQGGYTF